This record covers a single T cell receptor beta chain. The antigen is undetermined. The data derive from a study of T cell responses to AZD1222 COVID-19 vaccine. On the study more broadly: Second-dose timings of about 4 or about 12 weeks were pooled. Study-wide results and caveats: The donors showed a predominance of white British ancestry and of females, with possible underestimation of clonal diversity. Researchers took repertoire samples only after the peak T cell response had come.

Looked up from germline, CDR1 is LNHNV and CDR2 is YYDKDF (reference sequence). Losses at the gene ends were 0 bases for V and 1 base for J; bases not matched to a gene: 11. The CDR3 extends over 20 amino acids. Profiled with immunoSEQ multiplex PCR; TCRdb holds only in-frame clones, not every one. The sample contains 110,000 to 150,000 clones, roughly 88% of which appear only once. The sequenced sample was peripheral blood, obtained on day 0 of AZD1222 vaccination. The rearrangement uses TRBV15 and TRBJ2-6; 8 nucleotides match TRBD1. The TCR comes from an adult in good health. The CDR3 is CATSRDRWTGSGSGANVLTF. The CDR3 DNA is TGTGCCACCAGCAGAGATAGGTGGACAGGGAGTGGATCTGGGGCCAACGTCCTGACTTTC.